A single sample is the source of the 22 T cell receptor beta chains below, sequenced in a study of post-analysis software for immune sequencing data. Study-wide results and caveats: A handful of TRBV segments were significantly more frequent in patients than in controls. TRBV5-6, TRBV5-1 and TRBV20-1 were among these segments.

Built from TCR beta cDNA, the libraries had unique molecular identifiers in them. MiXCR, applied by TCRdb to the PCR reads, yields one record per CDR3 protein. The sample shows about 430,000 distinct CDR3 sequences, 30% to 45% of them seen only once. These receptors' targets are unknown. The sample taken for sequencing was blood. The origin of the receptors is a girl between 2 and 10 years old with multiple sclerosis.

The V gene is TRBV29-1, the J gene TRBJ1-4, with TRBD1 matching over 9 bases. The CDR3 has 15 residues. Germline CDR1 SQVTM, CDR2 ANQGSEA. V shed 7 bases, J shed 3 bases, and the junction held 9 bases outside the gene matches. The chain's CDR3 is CSAWTGAGANEKLFF. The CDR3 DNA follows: TGCAGCGCCTGGACAGGGGCGGGTGCTAATGAAAAACTGTTTTTT.

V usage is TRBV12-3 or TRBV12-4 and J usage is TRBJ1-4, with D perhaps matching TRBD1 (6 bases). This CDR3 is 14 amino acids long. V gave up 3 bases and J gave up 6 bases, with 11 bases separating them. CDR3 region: CASSFGQLYEKLFF. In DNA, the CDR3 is TGTGCCAGCAGTTTTGGACAGCTGTATGAAAAACTGTTTTTT.

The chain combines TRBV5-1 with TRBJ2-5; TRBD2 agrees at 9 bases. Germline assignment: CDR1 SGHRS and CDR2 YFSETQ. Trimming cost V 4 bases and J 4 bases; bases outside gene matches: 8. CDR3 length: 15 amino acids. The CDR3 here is CASSLSGSSIETQYF. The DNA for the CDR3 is TGCGCCAGCAGCCTTAGCGGGAGTTCAATAGAGACCCAGTACTTC.

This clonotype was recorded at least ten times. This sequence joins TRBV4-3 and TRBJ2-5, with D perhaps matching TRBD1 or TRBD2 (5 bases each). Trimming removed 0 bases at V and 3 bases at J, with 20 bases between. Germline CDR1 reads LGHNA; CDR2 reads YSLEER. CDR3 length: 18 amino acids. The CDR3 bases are TGCGCCAGCAGCCAAGATGGTTATTGGGGGAGTAGTGAAGAGACCCAGTACTTC. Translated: CASSQDGYWGSSEETQYF.

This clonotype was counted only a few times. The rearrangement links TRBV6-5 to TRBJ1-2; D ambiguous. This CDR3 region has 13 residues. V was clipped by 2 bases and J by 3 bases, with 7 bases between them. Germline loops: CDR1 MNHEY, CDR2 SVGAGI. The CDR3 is CASSYSLDYGYTF. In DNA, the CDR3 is TGTGCCAGCAGTTACAGCCTTGACTATGGCTACACCTTC.

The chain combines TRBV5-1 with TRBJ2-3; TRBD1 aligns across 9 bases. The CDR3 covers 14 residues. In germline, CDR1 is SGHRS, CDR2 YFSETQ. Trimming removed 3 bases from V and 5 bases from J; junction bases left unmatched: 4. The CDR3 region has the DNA TGCGCCAGCAGCTCCGGACAGGGGAGAGATACGCAGTATTTT. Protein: CASSSGQGRDTQYF.

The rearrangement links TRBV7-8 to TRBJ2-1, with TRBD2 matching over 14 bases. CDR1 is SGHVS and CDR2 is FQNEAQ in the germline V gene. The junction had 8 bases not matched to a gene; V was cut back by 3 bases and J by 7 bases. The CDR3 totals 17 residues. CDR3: CASSFLGTSGSGNEQFF. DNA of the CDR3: TGTGCCAGCAGCTTCCTGGGGACTAGCGGGAGTGGTAATGAGCAGTTCTTC.

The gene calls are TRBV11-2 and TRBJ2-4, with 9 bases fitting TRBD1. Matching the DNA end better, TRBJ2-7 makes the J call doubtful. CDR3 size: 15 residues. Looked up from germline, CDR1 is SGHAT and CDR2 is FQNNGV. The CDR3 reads CASSLAPGTGNEQYF. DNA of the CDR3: TGTGCCAGCAGCTTAGCCCCCGGGACAGGGAACGAGCAGTACTTC.

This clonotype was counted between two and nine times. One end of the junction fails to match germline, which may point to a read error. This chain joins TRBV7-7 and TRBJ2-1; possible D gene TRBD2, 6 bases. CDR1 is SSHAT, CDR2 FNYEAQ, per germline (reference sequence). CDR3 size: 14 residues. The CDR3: CASSFNGGTGEQFF. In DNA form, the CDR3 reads TGTGCTAGCAGCTTTAACGGGGGAACGGGTGAGCAGTTCTTC.

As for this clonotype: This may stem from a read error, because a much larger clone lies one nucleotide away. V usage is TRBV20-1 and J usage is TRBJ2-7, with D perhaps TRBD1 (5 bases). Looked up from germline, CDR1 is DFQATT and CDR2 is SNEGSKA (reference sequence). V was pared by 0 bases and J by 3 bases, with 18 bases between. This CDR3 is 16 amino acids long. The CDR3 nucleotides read TGCAGTGCTAGAGATGTTCCTAGGGCAGGGTGCTACGAGCAGTACTTC. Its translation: CSARDVPRAGCYEQYF.

CDR3 residues: CASSYSPGFQETQYF. The DNA for the CDR3 is TGTGCCAGCAGTTACTCCCCCGGGTTTCAAGAGACCCAGTACTTC. The chain is built from TRBV6-5 and TRBJ2-5; D uncertain. V lost 0 bases to trimming and J lost 2 bases, with 10 bases between them. The germline CDR1 and CDR2 sequences are MNHEY and SVGAGI. This CDR3 has 15 residues.

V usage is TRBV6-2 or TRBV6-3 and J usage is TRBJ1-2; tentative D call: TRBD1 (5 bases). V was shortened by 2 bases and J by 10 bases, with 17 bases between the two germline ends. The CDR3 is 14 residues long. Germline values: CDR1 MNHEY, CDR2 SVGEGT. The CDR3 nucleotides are TGTGCCAGCAGTTACGACAGAGCTCCTCTATTCTACACCTTC. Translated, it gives CASSYDRAPLFYTF.

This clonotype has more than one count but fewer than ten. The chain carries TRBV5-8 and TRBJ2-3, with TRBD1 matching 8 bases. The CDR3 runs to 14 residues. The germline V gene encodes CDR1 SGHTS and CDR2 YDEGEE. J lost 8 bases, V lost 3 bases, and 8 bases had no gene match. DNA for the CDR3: TGTGCCAGCAGCTGCCAGGACAGGGTTTGTACGCAGTATTTT. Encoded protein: CASSCQDRVCTQYF.

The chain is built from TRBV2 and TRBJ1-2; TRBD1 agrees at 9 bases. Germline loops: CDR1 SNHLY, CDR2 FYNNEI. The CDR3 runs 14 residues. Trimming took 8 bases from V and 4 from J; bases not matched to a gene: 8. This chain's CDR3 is CASQDRGAGYGYTF. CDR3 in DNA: TGTGCCAGCCAAGACAGGGGGGCAGGCTATGGCTACACCTTC. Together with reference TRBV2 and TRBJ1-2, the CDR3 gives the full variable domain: EPEVTQTPSHQVTQMGQEVILRCVPISNHLYFYWYRQILGQKVEFLVSFYNNEISEKSEIFDDQFSVERPDGSNFTLKIRSTKLEDSAMYFCASQDRGAGYGYTFGSGTRLTVV.

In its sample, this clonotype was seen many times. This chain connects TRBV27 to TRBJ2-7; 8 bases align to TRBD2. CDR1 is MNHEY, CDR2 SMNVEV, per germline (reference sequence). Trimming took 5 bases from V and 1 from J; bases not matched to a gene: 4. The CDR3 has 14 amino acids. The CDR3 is CASSVGGGSYEQYF. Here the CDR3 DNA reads TGTGCCAGCAGTGTCGGGGGGGGATCCTACGAGCAGTACTTC.

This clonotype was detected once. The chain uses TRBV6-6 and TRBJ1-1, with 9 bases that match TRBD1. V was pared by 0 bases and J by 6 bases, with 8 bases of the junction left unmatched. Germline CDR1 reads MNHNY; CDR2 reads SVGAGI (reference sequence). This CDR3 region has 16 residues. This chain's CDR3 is CASSYSRDREGAEAFF. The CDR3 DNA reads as TGTGCCAGCAGTTACTCGAGGGACAGGGAAGGCGCTGAAGCTTTCTTT.

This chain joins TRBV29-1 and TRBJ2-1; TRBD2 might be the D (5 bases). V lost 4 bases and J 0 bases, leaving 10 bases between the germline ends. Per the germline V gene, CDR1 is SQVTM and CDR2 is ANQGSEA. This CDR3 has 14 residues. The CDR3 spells CSVGRGLSYNEQFF. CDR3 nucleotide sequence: TGCAGCGTTGGACGTGGACTCTCCTACAATGAGCAGTTCTTC.

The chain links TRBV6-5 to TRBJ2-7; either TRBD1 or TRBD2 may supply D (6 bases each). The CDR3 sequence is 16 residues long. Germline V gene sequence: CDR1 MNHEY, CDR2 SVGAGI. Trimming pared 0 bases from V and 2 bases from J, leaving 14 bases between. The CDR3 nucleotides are TGTGCCAGCAGTTACTCGAGTGGGGGGCTCACCTACGAGCAGTACTTC. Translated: CASSYSSGGLTYEQYF.

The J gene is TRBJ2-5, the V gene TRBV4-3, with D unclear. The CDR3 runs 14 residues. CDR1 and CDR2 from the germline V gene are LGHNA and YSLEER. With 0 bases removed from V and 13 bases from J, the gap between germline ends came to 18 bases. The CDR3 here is CASSQDLSTFPPYF. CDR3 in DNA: TGCGCCAGCAGCCAAGATTTGAGTACCTTCCCTCCGTACTTC.

The CDR3 DNA reads as TGCATCGACCCCGCCCGCTTAAGCCCTGACAGGCTGTTTACCGGGGAGCTGTTTTTT. Its translation: CIDPARLSPDRLFTGELFF. The rearrangement links TRBV29-1 to TRBJ2-2; D is possibly TRBD1 (6 bases). CDR3 length: 19 amino acids. The germline V gene has CDR1 SQVTM and CDR2 ANQGSEA.

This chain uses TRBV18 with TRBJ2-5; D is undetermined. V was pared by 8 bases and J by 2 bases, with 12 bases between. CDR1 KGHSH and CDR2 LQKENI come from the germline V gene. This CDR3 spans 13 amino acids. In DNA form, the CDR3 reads TGTGCCAGCACCCCGACGGAACAAGAGACCCAGTACTTC. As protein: CASTPTEQETQYF. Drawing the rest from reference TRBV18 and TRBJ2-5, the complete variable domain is NAGVMQNPRHLVRRRGQEARLRCSPMKGHSHVYWYRQLPEEGLKFMVYLQKENIIDESGMPKERFSAEFPKEGPSILRIQQVVRGDSAAYFCASTPTEQETQYFGPGTRLLVL.

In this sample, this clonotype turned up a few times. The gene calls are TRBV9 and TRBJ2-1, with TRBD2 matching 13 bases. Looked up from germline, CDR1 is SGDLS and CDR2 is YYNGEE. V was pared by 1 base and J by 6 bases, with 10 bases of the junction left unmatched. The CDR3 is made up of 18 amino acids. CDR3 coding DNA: TGTGCCAGCAGCGTAAGACTAGCGGGAGGAACTGGGAGCAATGAGCAGTTCTTC. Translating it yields CASSVRLAGGTGSNEQFF. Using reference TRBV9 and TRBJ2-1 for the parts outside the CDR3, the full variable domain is DSGVTQTPKHLITATGQRVTLRCSPRSGDLSVYWYQQSLDQGLQFLIQYYNGEERAKGNILERFSAQQFPDLHSELNLSSLELGDSALYFCASSVRLAGGTGSNEQFFGPGTRLTVL.